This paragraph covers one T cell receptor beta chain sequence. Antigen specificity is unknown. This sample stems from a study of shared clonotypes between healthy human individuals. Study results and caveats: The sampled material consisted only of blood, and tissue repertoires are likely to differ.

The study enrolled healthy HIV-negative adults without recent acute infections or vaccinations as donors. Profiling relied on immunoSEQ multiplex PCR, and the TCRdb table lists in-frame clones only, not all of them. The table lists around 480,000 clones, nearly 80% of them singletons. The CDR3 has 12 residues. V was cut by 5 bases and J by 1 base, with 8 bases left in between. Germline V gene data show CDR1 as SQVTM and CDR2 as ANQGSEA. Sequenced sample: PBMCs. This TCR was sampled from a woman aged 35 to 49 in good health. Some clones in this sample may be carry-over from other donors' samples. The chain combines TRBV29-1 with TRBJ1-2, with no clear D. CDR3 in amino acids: CSVIMVNYGYTF. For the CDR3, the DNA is TGCAGCGTTATCATGGTTAACTATGGCTACACCTTC.